This TCR beta chain was sequenced for a study of beta chain features in type 1 diabetes. As regards this clone: Its cognate antigen is unknown.

After removal of 5 bases from V and 0 bases from J, the junction contained 10 bases not matched to a gene. Germline lookup yields CDR1 SEHNR and CDR2 FQNEAQ (reference sequence). The CDR3 has 16 residues. General observations from the study: Insertions at VDJ junctions were less frequent in type 1 diabetes patients. These patients also deleted more nucleotides at the same junctions.

Every isolated RNA sample was fully reverse transcribed, so sequencing captured expressed TCRB transcripts. Generated by immunoSEQ multiplex PCR, the TCRdb table keeps only in-frame clones and is missing some. The data hold under 50,000 clones, with about 51% observed a single time. This TCR derives from a woman aged 18-29 years in good health. The specimen sequenced was Tregs from blood. This chain uses TRBV7-9 with TRBJ2-7; 7 bases agree with TRBD2. CDR3 protein: CASSPRLAAGSYEQYF. The CDR3 DNA sequence: TGTGCCAGCAGCCCTAGGCTAGCGGCTGGCTCCTACGAGCAGTACTTC.